This T cell receptor beta chain was sequenced in a study of blood T cell repertoires in COVID-19. At the level of the study: In each case, the material was cDNA or gDNA derived from T cells, B-cell-depleted T cells, or PBMCs.

The V end lost 5 bases, the J end lost 7 bases, and 17 bases lay between the germline ends. Germline values: CDR1 SGHTA, CDR2 FQGNSA. This CDR3 region has 14 residues. As originally analysed: How many nucleated cells were present was estimated from reference gene primer amplification. Data came from immunoSEQ multiplex PCR; TCRdb stores just in-frame clones and leaves some out. From that table come the V and J calls and clone size; the DNA was used to work out D and trimming. The table has some 74,000 clones, approximately 78% seen once. The rearrangement links TRBV7-2 to TRBJ1-1, with a tentative D call TRBD1 (5 bases). Sequenced input: peripheral blood. The TCR comes from a woman of 80 years or more with active or convalescent COVID-19. The CDR3 DNA sequence: TGTGCCAGCAGCCCGAGCGGGGGAGAGGGTGAAGCTTTCTTT. It specifies CASSPSGGEGEAFF.